The rows below give T cell receptor beta chains drawn from one sample of a study of cytomegalovirus exposure and HLA in healthy donors. Some clones are missing from TCRdb's copy, which holds only in-frame ones; the method was immunoSEQ multiplex PCR. The sample has about 100,000 clones; roughly 84% are singletons. The specimen was PBMCs. The receptors here all came from a woman aged 18-35 years in good health and CMV-seronegative. Both conserved end residues are part of each CDR3. The order of the fields is D gene, J gene, clone size, V gene, CDR3 DNA, CDR3 protein. The D gene is left open where the match is weak. Clone size appears in some rows only: once, few, many, or a class for an expanded clone.

TRBD2 | TRBJ2-7 | . | TRBV9 | TGTGCCAGCAGCGTGGAGACTAGCGGCGCCTACGAGCAGTACTTC | CASSVETSGAYEQYF
TRBD1 | TRBJ2-7 | . | TRBV5-6 | TGTGCCAGCAGCCGATCACCGGGACAGGGGTACGAGCAGTACTTC | CASSRSPGQGYEQYF
. | TRBJ1-2 | . | TRBV7-2 | TGTGCCAGCAGCTCCCGAGCTTATGGCTACACCTTC | CASSSRAYGYTF
. | TRBJ2-5 | . | TRBV5-6 | TGTGCCAGCAGCTTCTACAGGGACCAAGAGACCCAGTACTTC | CASSFYRDQETQYF
. | TRBJ2-1 | . | TRBV5-4 | TGTGCCAGCAGCCCTAGTACAAATGAGCAGTTCTTC | CASSPSTNEQFF
TRBD1 | TRBJ1-5 | . | TRBV28 | TGTGCCAGCAGTTTATGGACAGGGGGGAATCAGCCCCAGCATTTT | CASSLWTGGNQPQHF
. | TRBJ2-7 | . | TRBV2 | TGTGCCAGCAGTGAGGGCAGGGCGGCCTCCTACGAGCAGTACTTC | CASSEGRAASYEQYF
. | TRBJ1-1 | . | TRBV7-3 | TGTGCCAGCAGCCCAACTGCAGGAACCCTGGGGAACACTGAAGCTTTCTTT | CASSPTAGTLGNTEAFF
TRBD1 | TRBJ2-7 | once | TRBV11-2 | TGTGCCAGCAGAGCCGGGACAGGGAGGGGAAACTACGAGCAGTACTTC | CASRAGTGRGNYEQYF
TRBD1 | TRBJ2-7 | . | TRBV28 | TGTGCCAGCAGTATACCCGGGACAGGGGTGGACGAGCAGTACTTC | CASSIPGTGVDEQYF
TRBD2 | TRBJ2-7 | . | TRBV6-5 | TGTGCCAGCAGTTACTCGACTAGCGGCTACGAGCAGTACTTC | CASSYSTSGYEQYF
TRBD1 | TRBJ2-7 | . | TRBV11-2 | TGTGCCAGCAGCTTGATGGGAGGGACAGGGGGTTTGAGCTCCTACGAGCAGTACTTC | CASSLMGGTGGLSSYEQYF
TRBD2 | TRBJ2-2 | . | TRBV6-4 | TGTGCCAGCAGGGGACTAGCGGTCACCGGGGAGCTGTTTTTT | CASRGLAVTGELFF
. | TRBJ2-7 | . | TRBV7-3 | TGTGCCAGCAGCTTAAGTCCAGGGTACGAGCAGTACTTC | CASSLSPGYEQYF
TRBD1 | TRBJ1-6 | . | TRBV7-8 | TGTGCCAGCAGCTTACGGGACAGCGCCTATGGACTCCTCCACTTT | CASSLRDSAYGLLHF
. | TRBJ1-1 | once | TRBV7-3 | TGTGCCAGCAGCTTGAACGGGAACACTGAAGCTTTCTTT | CASSLNGNTEAFF
TRBD2 | TRBJ2-1 | . | TRBV5-4 | TGTGCCAGCAGCTTGGTGGCGGGGGGGCGGGACAATGAGCAGTTCTTC | CASSLVAGGRDNEQFF
. | TRBJ2-7 | . | TRBV19 | TGTGCCAGTAGTACTCCGGGACAATGGGAGCAGTACTTC | CASSTPGQWEQYF
. | TRBJ2-1 | . | TRBV14 | TGTGCCAGCAGCCAAGTAGGAAACAGATCTCCCTACAATGAGCAGTTCTTC | CASSQVGNRSPYNEQFF
. | TRBJ1-3 | . | TRBV6-5 | TGTGCCAGCAGTTCCGGTCCCGACTCTGGAAACACCATATATTTT | CASSSGPDSGNTIYF
TRBD1 | TRBJ2-5 | . | TRBV7-8 | TGTGCCAGCAGCCTGCTAAGAGGGACAGGCGTACCAGGGGAGACCCAGTACTTC | CASSLLRGTGVPGETQYF
TRBD1 | TRBJ2-7 | few | TRBV5-1 | TGCGCCAGCAGCAGAAACAGGGGGCCCTACGAGCAGTACTTC | CASSRNRGPYEQYF
TRBD1 | TRBJ2-7 | . | TRBV19 | TGTGCCAGTAGCAGGGGACAGTCCTACGAGCAGTACTTC | CASSRGQSYEQYF
. | TRBJ2-5 | few | TRBV4-3 | TGCGCCAGCAGCCAAGAACTAAGGGAGACCCAGTACTTC | CASSQELRETQYF
TRBD1 | TRBJ2-4 | . | TRBV10-3 | TGTGCCATCAGTGAGTCGAGGGGACAGCAGAAAATAAAAAACATTCAGTACTTC | CAISESRGQQKIKNIQYF
. | TRBJ1-1 | . | TRBV7-9 | TGTGCCAGCAGCATACAGGGGAACACTGAAGCTTTCTTT | CASSIQGNTEAFF
TRBD1 | TRBJ2-7 | . | TRBV27 | TGTGCCAGCAGTTACCTCGGGACAGGGGGCTCCTACGAGCAGTACTTC | CASSYLGTGGSYEQYF
. | TRBJ2-7 | . | TRBV9 | TGTGCCAGCAGCGTAGGTCTGGACAGTGTCTCCTACGAGCAGTACTTC | CASSVGLDSVSYEQYF
. | TRBJ1-6 | once | TRBV4-1 | TGCGCCAGCAGCCCTCCAGGGGCCTATAATTCACCCCTCCACTTT | CASSPPGAYNSPLHF
. | TRBJ2-1 | . | TRBV27 | TGTGCCAGCAGTTTCCAGCGGCCCTCCTACAATGAGCAGTTCTTC | CASSFQRPSYNEQFF
TRBD2 | TRBJ2-1 | few | TRBV2 | TGTGCCAGCAGATCGACTAGCGGGGGGTACAATGAGCAGTTCTTC | CASRSTSGGYNEQFF
TRBD2 | TRBJ2-1 | few | TRBV19 | TGTGCCAGTAGTATATCAGCGGGGGGCAGGCATGAGCAGTTCTTC | CASSISAGGRHEQFF
. | TRBJ2-5 | . | TRBV6-5 | TGTGCCAGCAGCTCCACCCAGGGATTGGGAGAGACCCAGTACTTC | CASSSTQGLGETQYF
. | TRBJ2-3 | . | TRBV4-3 | TGCGCCAGCAGCCAAGATGGAGCAGACACGCAGTATTTT | CASSQDGADTQYF
. | TRBJ2-3 | . | TRBV10-3 | TGTGCCATCAGTGTGAACGGGGGAGGCACAGATACGCAGTATTTT | CAISVNGGGTDTQYF
TRBD2 | TRBJ2-7 | . | TRBV13 | TGTGCCAGCAGCTTAGACCCTAGCGGGCCTTACGAGCAGTACTTC | CASSLDPSGPYEQYF
TRBD2 | TRBJ2-2 | . | TRBV5-1 | TGCGCCAGCAGCTTTCTAGCGGGAGGCCCCACCGGGGAGCTGTTTTTT | CASSFLAGGPTGELFF
TRBD2 | TRBJ2-2 | . | TRBV19 | TGTGCCAGTAGACAACTAGCGGGGAACACCGGGGAGCTGTTTTTT | CASRQLAGNTGELFF
. | TRBJ2-1 | . | TRBV15 | TGTGCCACCAGCCCCTCCGGGTGGAACAATGAGCAGTTCTTC | CATSPSGWNNEQFF
TRBD2 | TRBJ2-7 | . | TRBV13 | TGTGCCAGCAGCTTACTCCTGGGAGGGGCCGCCTACGAGCAGTACTTC | CASSLLLGGAAYEQYF
. | TRBJ1-4 | . | TRBV11-1 | TGTGCCAGCAAGGTCGGGGGGCCTAATGAAAAACTGTTTTTT | CASKVGGPNEKLFF
. | TRBJ1-3 | few | TRBV9 | TGTGCCAGCAGCGAGAGGCGGGGGTTGGCGGACACCATATATTTT | CASSERRGLADTIYF
. | TRBJ2-7 | . | TRBV6-1 | TGTGCCAGCAGTGAGGACAGCCCCTACGAGCAGTACTTC | CASSEDSPYEQYF
. | TRBJ2-2 | . | TRBV9 | TGTGCCAGCAGCGTCGGGCCTGTATTACAGGGGGGGGCCGGGGAGCTGTTTTTT | CASSVGPVLQGGAGELFF
TRBD1 | TRBJ1-2 | . | TRBV7-2 | TGTGCCAGCAGCTTAGTTCCGCAGGGGGTAAACTATGGCTACACCTTC | CASSLVPQGVNYGYTF
TRBD1 | TRBJ2-1 | once | TRBV15 | TGTGCCACCAGTCCATACCGGGACAGGGACTACAATGAGCAGTTCTTC | CATSPYRDRDYNEQFF
TRBD2 | TRBJ2-1 | . | TRBV19 | TGTGCCAGTACCAGGACTAGCGGGGGCTTTTACAATGAGCAGCTCTTC | CASTRTSGGFYNEQLF
TRBD1 | TRBJ2-1 | . | TRBV19 | TGTGCCAGTAAAGGGCAGGGGGCCGGGCAGTTCTTC | CASKGQGAGQFF
. | TRBJ1-4 | . | TRBV4-2 | TGTGCCAGCAGCCGAACGCGAGGACAGAAAAATGAAAAACTGTTTTTT | CASSRTRGQKNEKLFF
. | TRBJ1-3 | . | TRBV14 | TGTGCCAGCAGCCGGCCTCGAAACACCATATATTTT | CASSRPRNTIYF
TRBD2 | TRBJ2-7 | . | TRBV5-6 | TGTGCCAGCAGCTTGGGACTAGCGGGGGTGATAACCTACGAGCAGTACTTC | CASSLGLAGVITYEQYF
. | TRBJ1-3 | . | TRBV21-1 | TGTGCCAGCAGCAAAGGAACTGGTAATGGAAACACCATATATTTT | CASSKGTGNGNTIYF
. | TRBJ1-1 | once | TRBV7-2 | TGTGCCAGCAGCTTAGACGGGTGGAACACTGAAGCTTTCTTT | CASSLDGWNTEAFF
TRBD1 | TRBJ1-1 | . | TRBV7-2 | TGTGCCAGCAGCCCCCAGACAGGGCTGGACACTGAAGCTTTCTTT | CASSPQTGLDTEAFF